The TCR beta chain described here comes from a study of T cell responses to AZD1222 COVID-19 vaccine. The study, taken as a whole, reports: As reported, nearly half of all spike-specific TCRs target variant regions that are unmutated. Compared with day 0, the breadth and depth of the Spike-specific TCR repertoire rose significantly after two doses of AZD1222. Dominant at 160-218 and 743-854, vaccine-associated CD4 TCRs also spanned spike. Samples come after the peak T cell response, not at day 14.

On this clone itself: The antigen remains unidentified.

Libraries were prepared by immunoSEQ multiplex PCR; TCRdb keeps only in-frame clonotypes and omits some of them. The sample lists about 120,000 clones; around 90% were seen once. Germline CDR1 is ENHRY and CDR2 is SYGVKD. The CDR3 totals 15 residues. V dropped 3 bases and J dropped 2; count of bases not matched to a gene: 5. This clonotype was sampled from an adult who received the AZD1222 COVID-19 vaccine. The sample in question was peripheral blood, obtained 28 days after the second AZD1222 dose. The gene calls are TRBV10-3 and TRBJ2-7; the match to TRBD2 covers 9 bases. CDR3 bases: TGTGCCATCAGTGATGAAGCGGGGGGCCCCTACGAGCAGTACTTC. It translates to CAISDEAGGPYEQYF.